The clone carrying this T cell receptor beta chain was detected many times. The germline gives CDR1 SQVTM, CDR2 ANQGSEA. Trimming left V 7 bases short and J 4 bases short, with 25 bases between. The CDR3 covers 16 residues. Newly diagnosed hyperthyroidism, duration under 2 months, in patients aged 18 to 65. The data were obtained in a study of T cells in Graves' hyperthyroidism and ophthalmopathy. From RNA transcripts, TCR beta CDR3 regions were amplified. When the TCR CDR3 underwent first-round RT-PCR, the HTBI primer set was used. MiXCR, applied by TCRdb to the multiplex PCR reads, yields one record per CDR3 protein. Among 600,000 to 650,000 distinct CDR3 sequences, roughly 15% were seen once, and the ten largest hold approximately 3.9%.

V and J are TRBV29-1 and TRBJ1-1, with D possibly TRBD1 on 6 matching bases. The sequenced material came from blood. The receptor was isolated from a woman aged 25 to 39 with Graves' hyperthyroidism. As DNA, the CDR3 is TGCAGCGATATAACGCCGGGTCCGGGGGGCTCCACTGAAGCTTTCTTT. Its protein is CSDITPGPGGSTEAFF.